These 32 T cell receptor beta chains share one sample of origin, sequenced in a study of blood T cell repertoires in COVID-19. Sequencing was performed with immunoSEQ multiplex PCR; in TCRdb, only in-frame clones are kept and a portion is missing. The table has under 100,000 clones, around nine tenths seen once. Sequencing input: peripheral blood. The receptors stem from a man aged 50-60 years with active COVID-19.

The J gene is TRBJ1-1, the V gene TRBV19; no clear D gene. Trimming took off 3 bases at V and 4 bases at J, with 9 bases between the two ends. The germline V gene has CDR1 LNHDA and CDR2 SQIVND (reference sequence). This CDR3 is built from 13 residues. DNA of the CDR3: TGTGCCAGTAGTATTCCGGAGCTCACTGAAGCTTTCTTT. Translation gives CASSIPELTEAFF. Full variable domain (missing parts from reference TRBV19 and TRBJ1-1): DGGITQSPKYLFRKEGQNVTLSCEQNLNHDAMYWYRQDPGQGLRLIYYSQIVNDFQKGDIAEGYSVSREKKESFPLTVTSAQKNPTAFYLCASSIPELTEAFFGQGTRLTVV.

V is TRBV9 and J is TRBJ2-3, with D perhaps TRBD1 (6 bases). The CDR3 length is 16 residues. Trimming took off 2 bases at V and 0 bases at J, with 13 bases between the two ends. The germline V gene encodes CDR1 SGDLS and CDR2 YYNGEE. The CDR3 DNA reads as TGTGCCAGCAGCGTTGGGACATCGTCTAGCACAGATACGCAGTATTTT. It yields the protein CASSVGTSSSTDTQYF.

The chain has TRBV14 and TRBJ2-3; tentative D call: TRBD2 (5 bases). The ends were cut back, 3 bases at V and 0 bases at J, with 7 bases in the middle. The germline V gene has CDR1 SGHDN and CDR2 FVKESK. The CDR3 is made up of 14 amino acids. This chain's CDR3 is CASSQGSSTDTQYF. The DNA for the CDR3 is TGTGCCAGCAGCCAGGGGAGTAGCACAGATACGCAGTATTTT.

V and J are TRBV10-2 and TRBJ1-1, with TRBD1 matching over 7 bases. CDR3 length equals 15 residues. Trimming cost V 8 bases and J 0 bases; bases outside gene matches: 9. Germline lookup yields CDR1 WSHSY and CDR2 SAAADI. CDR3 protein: CASAVPGGLNTEAFF. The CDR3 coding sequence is TGCGCCAGCGCCGTCCCAGGGGGTCTGAACACTGAAGCTTTCTTT.

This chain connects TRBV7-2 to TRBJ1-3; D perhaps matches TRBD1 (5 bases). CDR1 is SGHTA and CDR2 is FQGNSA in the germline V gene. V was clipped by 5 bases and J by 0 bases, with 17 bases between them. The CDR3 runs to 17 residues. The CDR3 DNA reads TGTGCCAGCAGCAACGGGGGATCGGGGGGCTCTGGAAACACCATATATTTT. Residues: CASSNGGSGGSGNTIYF. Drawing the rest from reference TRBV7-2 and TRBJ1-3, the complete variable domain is GAGVSQSPSNKVTEKGKDVELRCDPISGHTALYWYRQSLGQGLEFLIYFQGNSAPDKSGLPSDRFSAERTGGSVSTLTIQRTQQEDSAVYLCASSNGGSGGSGNTIYFGEGSWLTVV.

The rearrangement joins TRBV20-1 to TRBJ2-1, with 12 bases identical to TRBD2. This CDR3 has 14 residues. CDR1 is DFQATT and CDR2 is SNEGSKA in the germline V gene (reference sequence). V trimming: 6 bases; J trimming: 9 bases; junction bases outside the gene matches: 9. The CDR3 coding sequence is TGCAGTGCCAGTCGGGGACTAGCGGGTAGTGAGCAGTTCTTC. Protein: CSASRGLAGSEQFF.

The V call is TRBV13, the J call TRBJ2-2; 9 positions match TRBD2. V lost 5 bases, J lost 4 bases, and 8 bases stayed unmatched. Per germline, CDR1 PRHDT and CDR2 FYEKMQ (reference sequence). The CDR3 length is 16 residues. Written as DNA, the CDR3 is TGTGCCAGCAGCCTAAGGGGACTAGCAAGCACCGGGGAGCTGTTTTTT. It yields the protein CASSLRGLASTGELFF.

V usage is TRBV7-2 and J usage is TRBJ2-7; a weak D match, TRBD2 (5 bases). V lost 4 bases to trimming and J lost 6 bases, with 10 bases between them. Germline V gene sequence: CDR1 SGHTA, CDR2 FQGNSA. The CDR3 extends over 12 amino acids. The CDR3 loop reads CASSSISGEQYF. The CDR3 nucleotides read TGTGCCAGCAGCTCGATAAGCGGCGAGCAGTACTTC.

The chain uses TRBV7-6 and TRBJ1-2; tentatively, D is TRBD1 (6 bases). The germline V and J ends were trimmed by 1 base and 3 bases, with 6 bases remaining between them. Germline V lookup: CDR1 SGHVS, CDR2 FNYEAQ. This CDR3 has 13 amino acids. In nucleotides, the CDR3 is TGTGCCAGCAGCTTAGGGACAGACTATGGCTACACCTTC. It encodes CASSLGTDYGYTF.

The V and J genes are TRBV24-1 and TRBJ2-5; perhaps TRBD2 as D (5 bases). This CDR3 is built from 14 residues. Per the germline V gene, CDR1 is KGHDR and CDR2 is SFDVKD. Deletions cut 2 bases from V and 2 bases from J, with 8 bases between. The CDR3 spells CATSDWGAQETQYF. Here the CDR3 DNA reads TGTGCCACCAGTGATTGGGGAGCACAAGAGACCCAGTACTTC.

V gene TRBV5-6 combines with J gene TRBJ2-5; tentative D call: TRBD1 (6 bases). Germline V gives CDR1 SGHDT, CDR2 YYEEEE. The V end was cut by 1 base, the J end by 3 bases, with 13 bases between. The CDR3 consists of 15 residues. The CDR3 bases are TGTGCCAGCAGCTTGACAGGGCGGCGAGAAGAGACCCAGTACTTC. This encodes CASSLTGRREETQYF. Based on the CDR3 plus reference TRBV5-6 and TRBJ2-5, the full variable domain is DAGVTQSPTHLIKTRGQQVTLRCSPKSGHDTVSWYQQALGQGPQFIFQYYEEEERQRGNFPDRFSGHQFPNYSSELNVNALLLGDSALYLCASSLTGRREETQYFGPGTRLLVL.

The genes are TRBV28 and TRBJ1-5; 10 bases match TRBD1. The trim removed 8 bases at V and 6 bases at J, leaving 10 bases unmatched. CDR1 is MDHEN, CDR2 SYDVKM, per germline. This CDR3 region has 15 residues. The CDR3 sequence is CASSPGGTGVQPQHF. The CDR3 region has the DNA TGTGCCAGCTCCCCGGGCGGGACAGGGGTTCAGCCCCAGCATTTT.

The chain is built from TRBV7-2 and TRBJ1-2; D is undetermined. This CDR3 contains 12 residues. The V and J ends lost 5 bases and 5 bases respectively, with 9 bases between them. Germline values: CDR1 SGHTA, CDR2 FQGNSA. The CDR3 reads CASSETGYGYTF. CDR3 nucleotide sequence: TGTGCCAGCAGCGAGACGGGATATGGCTACACCTTC.

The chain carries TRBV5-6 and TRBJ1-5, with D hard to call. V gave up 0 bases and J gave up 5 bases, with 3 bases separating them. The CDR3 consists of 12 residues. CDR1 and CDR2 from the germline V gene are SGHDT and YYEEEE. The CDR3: CASSLADQPQHF. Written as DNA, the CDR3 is TGTGCCAGCAGCTTGGCAGATCAGCCCCAGCATTTT.

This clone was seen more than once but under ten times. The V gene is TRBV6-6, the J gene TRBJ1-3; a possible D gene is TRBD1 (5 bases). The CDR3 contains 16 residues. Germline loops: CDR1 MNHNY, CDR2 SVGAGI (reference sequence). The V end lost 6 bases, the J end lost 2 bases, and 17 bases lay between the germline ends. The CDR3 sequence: CASSPTPKGAGNTIYF. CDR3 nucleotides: TGTGCCAGCAGCCCCACCCCGAAAGGGGCTGGAAACACCATATATTTT.

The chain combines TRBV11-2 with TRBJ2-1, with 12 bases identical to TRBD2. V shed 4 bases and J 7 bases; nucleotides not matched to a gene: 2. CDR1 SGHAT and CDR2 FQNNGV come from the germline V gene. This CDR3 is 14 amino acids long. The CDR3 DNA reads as TGTGCCAGCAGCTCCGGACTAGCGGGAAATGAGCAGTTCTTC. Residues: CASSSGLAGNEQFF.

CDR3 nucleotide sequence: TGTGCCAGCAAAGGGACAGGGCAAACCTACGAGCAGTACTTC. This encodes CASKGTGQTYEQYF. The chain links TRBV6-5 to TRBJ2-7, with 9 bases fitting TRBD1. CDR3 length equals 14 residues. Germline CDR1 MNHEY, CDR2 SVGAGI. V lost 7 bases and J lost 2; bases outside the gene matches: 6.

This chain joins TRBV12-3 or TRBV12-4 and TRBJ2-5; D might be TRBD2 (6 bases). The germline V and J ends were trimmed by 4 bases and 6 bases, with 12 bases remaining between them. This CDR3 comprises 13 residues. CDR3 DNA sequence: TGTGCCAGCAGTTGGACCCGCGGGAAGACCCAGTACTTC. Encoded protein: CASSWTRGKTQYF.

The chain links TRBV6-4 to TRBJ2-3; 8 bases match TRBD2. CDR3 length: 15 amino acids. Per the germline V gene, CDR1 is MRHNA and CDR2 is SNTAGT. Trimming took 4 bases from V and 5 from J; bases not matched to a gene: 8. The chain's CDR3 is CASSGTSGGEDTQYF. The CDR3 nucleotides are TGTGCCAGCAGTGGAACGTCGGGAGGGGAAGATACGCAGTATTTT.

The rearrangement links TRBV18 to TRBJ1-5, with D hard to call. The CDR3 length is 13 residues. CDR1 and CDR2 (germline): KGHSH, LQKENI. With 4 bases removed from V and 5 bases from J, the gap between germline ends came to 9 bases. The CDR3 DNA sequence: TGTGCCAGCTCACTCGGTCGGGATCAGCCCCAGCATTTT. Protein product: CASSLGRDQPQHF.

The CDR3 loop reads CASSLGSRVLGYEQYF. CDR3 bases: TGTGCCAGCAGCTTAGGATCCCGGGTTCTTGGCTACGAGCAGTACTTC. The gene calls are TRBV7-2 and TRBJ2-7; D unresolved. CDR1 is SGHTA and CDR2 is FQGNSA in the germline V gene. This CDR3 has 16 amino acids. Trimming stripped 1 base from V and 3 bases from J, with 16 bases between.

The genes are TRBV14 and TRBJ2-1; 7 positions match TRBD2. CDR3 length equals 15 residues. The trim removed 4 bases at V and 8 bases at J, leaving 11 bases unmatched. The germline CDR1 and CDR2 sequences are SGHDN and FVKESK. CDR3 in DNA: TGTGCCAGCAGCCCAAGAGCGGGGACGGGCTATGAGCAGTTCTTC. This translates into CASSPRAGTGYEQFF.

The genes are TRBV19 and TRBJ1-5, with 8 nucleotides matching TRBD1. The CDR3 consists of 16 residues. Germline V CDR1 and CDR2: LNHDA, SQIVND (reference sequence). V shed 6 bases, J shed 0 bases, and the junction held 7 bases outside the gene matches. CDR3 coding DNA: TGTGCCAGTAGAGCAGGGGGCCGATATAGCAATCAGCCCCAGCATTTT. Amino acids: CASRAGGRYSNQPQHF. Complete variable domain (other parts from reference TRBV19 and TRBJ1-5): DGGITQSPKYLFRKEGQNVTLSCEQNLNHDAMYWYRQDPGQGLRLIYYSQIVNDFQKGDIAEGYSVSREKKESFPLTVTSAQKNPTAFYLCASRAGGRYSNQPQHFGDGTRLSIL.

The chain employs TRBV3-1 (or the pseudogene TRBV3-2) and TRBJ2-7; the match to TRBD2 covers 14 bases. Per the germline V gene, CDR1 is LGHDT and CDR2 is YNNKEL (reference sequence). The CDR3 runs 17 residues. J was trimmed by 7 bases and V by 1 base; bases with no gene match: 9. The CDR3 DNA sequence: TGTGCCAGCAGCCAAGGCCCCGGACTAGCGGGAGGTAGGGAGCAGTACTTC. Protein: CASSQGPGLAGGREQYF.

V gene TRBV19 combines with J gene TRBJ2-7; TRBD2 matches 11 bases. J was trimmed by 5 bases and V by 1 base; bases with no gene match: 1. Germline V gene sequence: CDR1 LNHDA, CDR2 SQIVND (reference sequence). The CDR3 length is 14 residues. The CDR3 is CASSIGLAGNEQYF. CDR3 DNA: TGTGCCAGTAGTATAGGACTAGCGGGGAACGAGCAGTACTTC. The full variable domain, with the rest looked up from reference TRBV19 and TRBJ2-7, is DGGITQSPKYLFRKEGQNVTLSCEQNLNHDAMYWYRQDPGQGLRLIYYSQIVNDFQKGDIAEGYSVSREKKESFPLTVTSAQKNPTAFYLCASSIGLAGNEQYFGPGTRLTVT.

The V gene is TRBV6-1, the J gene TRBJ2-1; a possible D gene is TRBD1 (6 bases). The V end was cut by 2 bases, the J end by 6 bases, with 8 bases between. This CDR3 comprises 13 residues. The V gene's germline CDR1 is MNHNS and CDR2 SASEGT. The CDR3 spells CASSELGANEQFF. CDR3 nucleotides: TGTGCCAGCAGTGAATTGGGGGCCAATGAGCAGTTCTTC.

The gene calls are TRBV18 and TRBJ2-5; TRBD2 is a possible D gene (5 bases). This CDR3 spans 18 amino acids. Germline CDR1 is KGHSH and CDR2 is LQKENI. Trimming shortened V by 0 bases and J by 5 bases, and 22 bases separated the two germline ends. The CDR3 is CASSPPVFEGAYRETQYF. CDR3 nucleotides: TGTGCCAGCTCACCACCGGTATTTGAGGGAGCCTACCGGGAGACCCAGTACTTC.

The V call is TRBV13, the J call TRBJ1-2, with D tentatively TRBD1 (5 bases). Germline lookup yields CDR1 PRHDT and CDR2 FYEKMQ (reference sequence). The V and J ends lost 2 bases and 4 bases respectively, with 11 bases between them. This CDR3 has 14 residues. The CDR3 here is CASSLPGGSYGYTF. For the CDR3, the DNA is TGTGCCAGCAGCTTACCCGGGGGGAGCTATGGCTACACCTTC.

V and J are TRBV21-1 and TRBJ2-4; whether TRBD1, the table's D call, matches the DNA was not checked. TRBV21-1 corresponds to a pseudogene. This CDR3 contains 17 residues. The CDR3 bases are TGTGCCAGCAGCAAGGGGGCAGTGGAAGTAGCCAAAAACATTCAGTACTTC. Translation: CASSKGAVEVAKNIQYF.

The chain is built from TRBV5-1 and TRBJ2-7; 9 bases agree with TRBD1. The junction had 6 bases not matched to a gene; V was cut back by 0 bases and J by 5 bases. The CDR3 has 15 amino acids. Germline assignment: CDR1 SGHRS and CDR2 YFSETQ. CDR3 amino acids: CASSLDGTGINEQYF. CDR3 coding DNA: TGCGCCAGCAGCTTGGATGGGACAGGGATCAACGAGCAGTACTTC.

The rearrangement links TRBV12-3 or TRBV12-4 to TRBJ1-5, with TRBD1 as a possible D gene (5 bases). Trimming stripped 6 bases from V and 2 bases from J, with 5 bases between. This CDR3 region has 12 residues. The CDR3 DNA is TGTGCCAGCAGCAGGGGCAATCAGCCCCAGCATTTT. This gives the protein CASSRGNQPQHF.

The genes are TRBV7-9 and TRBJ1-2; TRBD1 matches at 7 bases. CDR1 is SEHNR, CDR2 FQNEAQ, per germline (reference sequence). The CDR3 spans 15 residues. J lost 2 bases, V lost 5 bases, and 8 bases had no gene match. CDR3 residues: CASSPIGQANYGYTF. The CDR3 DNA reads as TGTGCCAGCAGCCCAATAGGACAGGCAAACTATGGCTACACCTTC.